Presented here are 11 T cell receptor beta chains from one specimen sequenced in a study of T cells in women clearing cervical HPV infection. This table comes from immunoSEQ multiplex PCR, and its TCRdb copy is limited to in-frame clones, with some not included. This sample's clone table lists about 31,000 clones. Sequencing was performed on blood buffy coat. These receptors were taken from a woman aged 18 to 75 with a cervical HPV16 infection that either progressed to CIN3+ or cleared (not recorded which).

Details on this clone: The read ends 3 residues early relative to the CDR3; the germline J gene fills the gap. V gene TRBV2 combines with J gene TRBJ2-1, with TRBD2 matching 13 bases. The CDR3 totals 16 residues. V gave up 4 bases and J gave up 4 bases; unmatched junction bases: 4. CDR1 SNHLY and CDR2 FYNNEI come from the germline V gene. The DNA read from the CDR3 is TGTGCCAGCAGTGCCTGGACTAGCGGGAGATACAATGAG. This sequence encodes CASSAWTSGRYNE. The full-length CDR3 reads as CASSAWTSGRYNEQFF. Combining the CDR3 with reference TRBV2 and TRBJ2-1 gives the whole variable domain EPEVTQTPSHQVTQMGQEVILRCVPISNHLYFYWYRQILGQKVEFLVSFYNNEISEKSEIFDDQFSVERPDGSNFTLKIRSTKLEDSAMYFCASSAWTSGRYNEQFFGPGTRLTVL.

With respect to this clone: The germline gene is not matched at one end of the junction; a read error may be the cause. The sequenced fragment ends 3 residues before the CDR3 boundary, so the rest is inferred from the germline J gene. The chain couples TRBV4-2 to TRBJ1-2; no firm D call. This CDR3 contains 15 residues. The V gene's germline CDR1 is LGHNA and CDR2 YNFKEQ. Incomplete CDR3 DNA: TGCGCCAGCAGCCAAGTTTCCCAGCGGCCCTATGGC. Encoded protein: CASSQVSQRPYG. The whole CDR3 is CASSQVSQRPYGYTF.

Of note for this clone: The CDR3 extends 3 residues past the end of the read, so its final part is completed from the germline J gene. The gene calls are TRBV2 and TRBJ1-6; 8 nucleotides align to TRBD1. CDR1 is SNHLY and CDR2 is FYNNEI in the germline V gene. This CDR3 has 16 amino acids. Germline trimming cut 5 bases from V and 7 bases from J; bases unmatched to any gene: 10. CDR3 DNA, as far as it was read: TGTGCCAGCAGTCAAGGGAGGACAGGGTGGAATTCACCC. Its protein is CASSQGRTGWNSP. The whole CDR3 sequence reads CASSQGRTGWNSPLHF.

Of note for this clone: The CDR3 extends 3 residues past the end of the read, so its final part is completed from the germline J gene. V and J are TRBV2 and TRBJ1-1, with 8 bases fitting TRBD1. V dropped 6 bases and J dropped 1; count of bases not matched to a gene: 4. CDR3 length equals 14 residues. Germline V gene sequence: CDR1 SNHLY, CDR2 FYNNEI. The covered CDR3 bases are TGTGCCAGCAGATGGACAGGGACGAACACTGAA. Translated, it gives CASRWTGTNTE. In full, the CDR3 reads CASRWTGTNTEAFF. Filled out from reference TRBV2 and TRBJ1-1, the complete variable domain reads EPEVTQTPSHQVTQMGQEVILRCVPISNHLYFYWYRQILGQKVEFLVSFYNNEISEKSEIFDDQFSVERPDGSNFTLKIRSTKLEDSAMYFCASRWTGTNTEAFFGQGTRLTVV.

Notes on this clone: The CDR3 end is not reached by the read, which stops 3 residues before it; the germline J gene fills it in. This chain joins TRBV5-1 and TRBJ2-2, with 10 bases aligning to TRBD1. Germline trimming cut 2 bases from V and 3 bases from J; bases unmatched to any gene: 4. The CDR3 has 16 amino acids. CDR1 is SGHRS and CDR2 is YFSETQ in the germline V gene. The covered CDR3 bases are TGCGCCAGCAGCTTCAACGACAGGGGGCACACCGGGGAG. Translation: CASSFNDRGHTGE. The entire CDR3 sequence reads CASSFNDRGHTGELFF.

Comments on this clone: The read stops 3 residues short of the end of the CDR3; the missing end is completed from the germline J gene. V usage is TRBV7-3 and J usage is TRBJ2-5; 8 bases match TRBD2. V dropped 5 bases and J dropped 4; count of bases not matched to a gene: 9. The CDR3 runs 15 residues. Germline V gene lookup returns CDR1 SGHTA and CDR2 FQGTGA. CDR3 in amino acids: CASSPRTSPIETQYF. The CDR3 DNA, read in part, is TGTGCCAGCAGCCCGAGGACTAGCCCGATAGAGACC.

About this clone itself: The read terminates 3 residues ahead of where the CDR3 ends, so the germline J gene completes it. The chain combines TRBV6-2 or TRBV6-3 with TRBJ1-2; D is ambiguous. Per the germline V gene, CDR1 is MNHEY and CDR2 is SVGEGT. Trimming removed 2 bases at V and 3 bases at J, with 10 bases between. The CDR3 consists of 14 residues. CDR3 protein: CASSYVGYHYGYTF. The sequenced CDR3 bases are TGTGCCAGCAGTTACGTCGGGTATCACTATGGC.

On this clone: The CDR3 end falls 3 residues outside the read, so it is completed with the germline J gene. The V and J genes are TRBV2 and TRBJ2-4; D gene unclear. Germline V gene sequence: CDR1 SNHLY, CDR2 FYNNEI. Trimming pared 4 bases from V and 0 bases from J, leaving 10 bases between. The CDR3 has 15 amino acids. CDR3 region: CASSAKILAKNIQYF. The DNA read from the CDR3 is TGTGCCAGCAGTGCGAAGATACTAGCCAAAAACATT.

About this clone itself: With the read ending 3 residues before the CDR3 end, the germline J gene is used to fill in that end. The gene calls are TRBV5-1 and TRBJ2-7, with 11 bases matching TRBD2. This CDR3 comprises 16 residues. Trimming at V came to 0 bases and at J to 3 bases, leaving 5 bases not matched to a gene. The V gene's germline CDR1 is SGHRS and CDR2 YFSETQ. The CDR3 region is CASSLGTSGGGYEQYF. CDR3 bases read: TGCGCCAGCAGCTTGGGAACTAGCGGGGGAGGCTACGAG.

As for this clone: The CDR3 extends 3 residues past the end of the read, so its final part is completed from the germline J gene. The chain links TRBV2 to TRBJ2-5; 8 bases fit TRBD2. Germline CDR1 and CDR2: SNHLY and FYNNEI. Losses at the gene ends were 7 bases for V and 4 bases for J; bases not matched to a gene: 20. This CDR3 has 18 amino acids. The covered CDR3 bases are TGTGCCAGCAAGAAGGGGAGCGGGGGCCCGCTATCCCCAGAGACC. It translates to CASKKGSGGPLSPET. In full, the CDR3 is CASKKGSGGPLSPETQYF.

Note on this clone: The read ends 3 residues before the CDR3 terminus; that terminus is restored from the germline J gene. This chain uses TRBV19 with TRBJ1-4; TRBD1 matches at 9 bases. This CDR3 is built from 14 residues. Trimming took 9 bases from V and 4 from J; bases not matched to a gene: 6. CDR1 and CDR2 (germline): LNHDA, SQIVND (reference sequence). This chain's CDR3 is CASNRGQGNEKLFF. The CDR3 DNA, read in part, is TGTGCCAGCAACAGGGGGCAGGGTAATGAAAAA.